This TCR beta chain was found in a study of blood T cell repertoires in COVID-19. This CDR3 spans 14 amino acids. Per the germline V gene, CDR1 is SGHTA and CDR2 is FQGNSA. Trimming removed 5 bases from V and 4 bases from J, with 14 bases in between. The method was immunoSEQ multiplex PCR; TCRdb's version includes in-frame clones alone and lacks a portion of them. The sample consists of 95,000 to 150,000 clones, nearly 90% of them appearing once. The sample consisted of peripheral blood. The sequence was obtained from a woman older than 75 with acute or convalescent COVID-19. This rearrangement joins TRBV7-2 to TRBJ1-2; a weak D match, TRBD1 (5 bases). The CDR3 region has the DNA TGTGCCAGCAGCACCAGGGAAGACACCTATGGCTACACCTTC. The encoded protein is CASSTREDTYGYTF.